Listed below are T cell receptor beta chains from one sample, sequenced in a study of T cell responses to AZD1222 COVID-19 vaccine. TCRdb's table, derived via immunoSEQ multiplex PCR, lists solely in-frame clones and lacks some. This sample yields 150,000 to 200,000 clones, of which about nine tenths are seen a single time; 2.5% to 3% belongs to the top ten. The sequences come from peripheral blood, collected on day 0 of MenACWY control vaccination. All receptors come from an adult in good health. Each CDR3 is given without its conserved first and last residue. Rows may omit the clone size; those that give it use once, few, many or a size class.

v_gene	j_gene	abundance	CDR3aa
TRBV14	TRBJ2-2	-	ASSQFSSAVGELF
TRBV2	TRBJ1-6	-	ASSTGDGLNSPLH
TRBV27	TRBJ2-7	-	ASSFRGGGAYEQY
TRBV11-2	TRBJ2-3	-	ASSFRVGTDTQY
TRBV28	TRBJ1-1	once	ASWVLYTEAF
TRBV3-1/TRBV3-2	TRBJ1-4	once	ASSQQQGEKLF
TRBV19	TRBJ1-1	-	ASRIEGSTGEAF
TRBV30	TRBJ2-1	once	AWAGYNEQF
TRBV29-1	TRBJ1-5	-	SAGDGYQPQH
TRBV6-5	TRBJ1-2	few	ASSYGQGGYGYT
TRBV19	TRBJ1-5	few	ASSLGGASQPQH
TRBV7-9	TRBJ1-1	-	ASSGTGGRAF
TRBV12-3/TRBV12-4	TRBJ1-2	-	ASSLDRHYGYT
TRBV5-4	TRBJ1-2	-	ASSLDTGGANYGYT
TRBV30	TRBJ2-5	-	AWSVGLAGETQY
TRBV29-1	TRBJ2-3	-	SVASTYTQY
TRBV30	TRBJ2-3	-	AWRYTGTSLGQY
TRBV18	TRBJ1-1	few	ASSPLGQANTEAF
TRBV30	TRBJ2-3	-	AWGMGSGGAGDTQY
TRBV13	TRBJ1-2	-	ASSARQGGGYT
TRBV5-6	TRBJ2-7	-	ASRPAYPHEQY
TRBV6-5	TRBJ1-1	-	ASQGSTEAF
TRBV9	TRBJ2-7	-	ASSVGTSGQRDEQY
TRBV5-4	TRBJ2-5	-	ASSFNLGSARNKGTQY
TRBV28	TRBJ1-6	few	ASSLPVTVDYNSPLH
TRBV19	TRBJ2-1	-	ASRADRSSYNEQF
TRBV30	TRBJ1-3	-	AWTPGEGNTIY
TRBV6-5	TRBJ1-1	-	ASSPTAKNTEAF
TRBV5-4	TRBJ2-2	-	ASSSLAGELF
TRBV6-5	TRBJ1-1	-	ASSYGHNTEAF
TRBV7-8	TRBJ2-5	-	ASSYEETQY
TRBV4-1	TRBJ1-2	-	ASSRSGQDGYGYT
TRBV13	TRBJ2-7	-	ASSSSRQGIYEQY
TRBV6-2/TRBV6-3	TRBJ2-7	-	ASSDRAYEQY
TRBV9	TRBJ2-7	-	ASSETSGEYEQY
TRBV2	TRBJ2-6	-	ASSGRRSSGANVLT
TRBV19	TRBJ2-7	-	ASSIGTGGKNEQY
TRBV6-2/TRBV6-3	TRBJ1-1	few	ASSYHAGQPLSNTEAF
TRBV5-1	TRBJ1-2	once	ASSVNRDHGYT
TRBV6-5	TRBJ1-1	-	ASSYYERGRSTEAF
TRBV9	TRBJ2-1	-	ASSVGVSGSLSYNEQF
TRBV11-3	TRBJ2-1	few	ASSLALYNEQF